These 23 T cell receptor beta chains share one sample of origin, sequenced in a study of blood T cells in healthy people across ages. Primed by a sample-barcoded 5' primer and a J-beta primer mix, a second PCR proceeded for about 6 to 11 cycles. From the 5' RACE reads, TCRdb called clonotypes with MiXCR, one entry per CDR3 protein. This table has roughly 790,000 distinct CDR3 sequences, 40% to 45% appearing once. Sequencing input: blood. The receptors come from a woman aged 55-70 years in good health.

This chain connects TRBV5-1 to TRBJ2-2, with 7 bases fitting TRBD1. Germline-derived CDR1 and CDR2 are SGHRS and YFSETQ. Losses at the gene ends were 0 bases for V and 5 bases for J; bases not matched to a gene: 22. The CDR3 length is 21 residues. In nucleotides, the CDR3 is TGCGCCAGCAGCTTGGACCCACGGGACAGCCACCGGCACCCGGGGACCGGGGAGCTGTTTTTT. It encodes CASSLDPRDSHRHPGTGELFF.

This clonotype was seen once. The CDR3 nucleotides read TGCAGCTCAGGACAGGGTCCATTTAACACTGAAGCTTTCTTT. Translation gives CSSGQGPFNTEAFF. The chain is built from TRBV29-1 and TRBJ1-1, with 8 bases lining up with TRBD1. This CDR3 has 14 amino acids. Germline V gene sequence: CDR1 SQVTM, CDR2 ANQGSEA. The ends lost 8 bases at V and 2 bases at J; junction bases unmatched: 10.

The chain links TRBV5-5 to TRBJ2-1; 9 bases agree with TRBD1. The germline V gene has CDR1 SGHKS and CDR2 YYEKEE (reference sequence). This CDR3 spans 14 amino acids. J was trimmed by 6 bases and V by 10 bases; bases with no gene match: 11. For the CDR3, the DNA is TGTGCCGGCAAAATACAGGGGGCAGGCAATGAGCAGTTCTTC. Its translation: CAGKIQGAGNEQFF.

This clonotype was found a few times. The rearrangement uses TRBV14 and TRBJ2-7; tentatively, D is TRBD1 (5 bases). The CDR3 is 14 amino acids. V was clipped by 1 base and J by 6 bases, with 13 bases between them. Germline lookup yields CDR1 SGHDN and CDR2 FVKESK. CDR3 loop: CASSQATGFSEQYF. The CDR3 DNA is TGTGCCAGCAGCCAAGCCACAGGTTTCTCCGAGCAGTACTTC. Drawing the rest from reference TRBV14 and TRBJ2-7, the complete variable domain is EAGVTQFPSHSVIEKGQTVTLRCDPISGHDNLYWYRRVMGKEIKFLLHFVKESKQDESGMPNNRFLAERTGGTYSTLKVQPAELEDSGVYFCASSQATGFSEQYFGPGTRLTVT.

The chain uses TRBV20-1 and TRBJ2-1, with D possibly matching TRBD1 (6 bases). This CDR3 contains 17 residues. CDR1 is DFQATT, CDR2 SNEGSKA, per germline (reference sequence). Trimming removed 0 bases at V and 10 bases at J, with 25 bases between. The CDR3 is CSARDLKSRTEPYEQFF. In nucleotides, the CDR3 is TGCAGTGCTAGAGATCTAAAAAGTCGGACAGAGCCTTACGAGCAGTTCTTC.

The rearrangement links TRBV20-1 to TRBJ1-1; D unresolved. Germline V gene sequence: CDR1 DFQATT, CDR2 SNEGSKA (reference sequence). The CDR3 runs to 15 residues. V lost 5 bases and J 3 bases, leaving 19 bases between the germline ends. The CDR3 coding sequence is TGCAGTGCTCTAGGGAGGGAGATGGTGGACACTGAAGCTTTCTTT. Protein sequence: CSALGREMVDTEAFF.

This clonotype has more than one count but fewer than ten. The rearrangement joins TRBV15 to TRBJ2-4; possible D gene TRBD1, 5 bases. The J call may be incorrect, as the DNA end agrees better with TRBJ2-5. Per the germline V gene, CDR1 is LNHNV and CDR2 is YYDKDF (reference sequence). The CDR3 loop spans 14 amino acids. CDR3 region: CATSRDPGQETQYF. For the CDR3, the DNA is TGTGCCACCAGCAGAGATCCAGGGCAAGAGACCCAGTACTTC.

The chain recombines TRBV3-1 with TRBJ1-2; 9 bases line up with TRBD1. The CDR3 totals 14 residues. CDR1 and CDR2 from the germline V gene are LGHDT and YNNKEL (reference sequence). J gave up 2 bases and V 4 bases, and 2 bases lay outside the gene matches. The CDR3, as DNA: TGTGCCAGCAGCCCGGACAGGGGAAACTATGGCTACACCTTC. It codes for CASSPDRGNYGYTF.

The V call is TRBV28, the J call TRBJ2-4, with a tentative D call TRBD2 (6 bases). Germline-derived CDR1 and CDR2 are MDHEN and SYDVKM. The CDR3 covers 12 residues. Trimming pared 7 bases from V and 5 bases from J, leaving 9 bases between. The CDR3 loop is CASIGGENIQYF. CDR3 nucleotides: TGTGCCAGCATCGGCGGGGAAAACATTCAGTACTTC.

The chain carries TRBV5-1 and TRBJ2-5, with D possibly matching TRBD1 (7 bases). V lost 2 bases and J 3 bases, leaving 11 bases between the germline ends. This CDR3 has 14 residues. Germline-derived CDR1 and CDR2 are SGHRS and YFSETQ. The CDR3 loop reads CASSFGGGEETQYF. The CDR3 nucleotides are TGCGCCAGCAGCTTTGGAGGGGGCGAAGAGACCCAGTACTTC.

The chain has TRBV12-3 or TRBV12-4 and TRBJ2-7, with a possible D match to TRBD2 (6 bases). Between the trimmed V and J ends, which lost 10 bases and 2 bases, there was a span of 21 bases. The length of the CDR3 is 15 residues. The CDR3 loop is CATGKEGGFPYEQYF. CDR3 in DNA: TGTGCCACCGGAAAAGAGGGAGGATTTCCCTACGAGCAGTACTTC.

This clonotype has more than one count but fewer than ten. This sequence joins TRBV18 and TRBJ2-5, with D possibly matching TRBD2 (6 bases). V lost 8 bases to trimming and J lost 5 bases, with 18 bases between them. CDR1 KGHSH and CDR2 LQKENI come from the germline V gene. The CDR3 has 14 residues. The DNA for the CDR3 is TGTGCCAGCAGCCCCCCTGCAGGGAGGGAGACCCAGTACTTC. Amino acids: CASSPPAGRETQYF.

As regards this clonotype: This may be a read error: a much more frequent sequence differs by one nucleotide. In DNA form, the CDR3 reads TGTGCCAACAGCCAAGATCGAATGACCCAGTACTTC. Residues: CANSQDRMTQYF. J is TRBJ2-5 and V is TRBV14; D is unresolved. The CDR3 covers 12 residues. Germline assignment: CDR1 SGHDN and CDR2 FVKESK.

This clonotype was observed a handful of times. The chain joins TRBV6-2 or TRBV6-3 to TRBJ1-5; no clear D gene. Looked up from germline, CDR1 is MNHEY and CDR2 is SVGEGT. The CDR3 spans 13 residues. Trimming took off 8 bases at V and 9 bases at J, with 17 bases between the two ends. In DNA, the CDR3 is TGTGCCAGCCAAAGAGGCCTACTGGGGCCCCAGCATTTT. This gives the protein CASQRGLLGPQHF.

On this clonotype: It may be a read error: a sequence one base away is much more abundant. The chain is built from TRBV6-6 and TRBJ2-5; D is unclear. With 7 bases removed from V and 1 base from J, the gap between germline ends came to 4 bases. From germline, CDR1 is MNHNY and CDR2 SVGAGI (reference sequence). The CDR3 runs 11 residues. CDR3 loop: CASNTQETQYF. The CDR3, as DNA: TGTGCCAGCAATACCCAAGAGACCCAGTACTTC.

The chain uses TRBV30 and TRBJ1-4; 9 positions match TRBD1. The length of the CDR3 is 14 residues. Germline V CDR1 and CDR2: GTSNPN, SVGIG (reference sequence). V lost 0 bases to trimming and J lost 7 bases; unmatched junction nucleotides: 3. This CDR3 reads CAWSVQGASEKLFF. For the CDR3, the DNA is TGTGCCTGGAGTGTACAGGGGGCGAGTGAAAAACTGTTTTTT.

This clonotype appeared many times. At one end the junction does not follow the germline gene, possibly because of a read error. V usage is TRBV5-1 and J usage is TRBJ2-7; TRBD1 matches at 9 bases. CDR1 is SGHRS and CDR2 is YFSETQ in the germline V gene. The CDR3 covers 15 residues. The CDR3 spells CASSLGQGSSYEQYF. CDR3 sequence (DNA): TGTGCCAGCTCACTGGGACAGGGAAGCTCCTACGAGCAGTACTTC.

V usage is TRBV11-3 and J usage is TRBJ2-3, with 11 bases matching TRBD2. Germline V gene sequence: CDR1 SGHNT, CDR2 YENEEA. CDR3 size: 17 residues. V lost 5 bases and J lost 1; bases outside the gene matches: 8. CDR3 DNA sequence: TGTGCCAGCAGCCCCCGCCTAGCGGGAGGAGGCACAGATACGCAGTATTTT. Its translation is CASSPRLAGGGTDTQYF.

CDR3 loop: CASSLGMSSYNEQYF. The CDR3 nucleotides are TGCGCCAGCAGCTTGGGGATGAGCTCCTACAATGAGCAGTACTTC. The J gene is TRBJ2-7, the V gene TRBV5-1; D remains ambiguous. Germline V gene sequence: CDR1 SGHRS, CDR2 YFSETQ. The CDR3 has 15 amino acids. Trimming removed 0 bases at V and 7 bases at J, with 17 bases between.

The chain links TRBV3-1 to TRBJ2-1; 13 nucleotides align to TRBD2. Germline-derived CDR1 and CDR2 are LGHDT and YNNKEL (reference sequence). The CDR3 runs to 16 residues. With 4 bases clipped from V and 8 bases from J, the junction kept 8 bases outside the gene matches. The CDR3 here is CASSPTTSGGLYEQFF. CDR3 in DNA: TGTGCCAGCAGCCCAACGACTAGCGGGGGGTTATATGAGCAGTTCTTC.

The V gene is TRBV3-1, the J gene TRBJ2-3, with D maybe TRBD2 (6 bases). Trimming took off 0 bases at V and 5 bases at J, with 18 bases between the two ends. The V gene's germline CDR1 is LGHDT and CDR2 YNNKEL (reference sequence). CDR3 length: 17 residues. For the CDR3, the DNA is TGTGCCAGCAGCCAAGATGTTAAAACGGGAGTGATAGATACGCAGTATTTT. Protein sequence: CASSQDVKTGVIDTQYF.

This clonotype was counted a few times. CDR3 DNA: TGTGCCAGCAGTCCACTGTGGGTTAGCGGTATAGCCAAAAACATTCAGTACTTC. Residues: CASSPLWVSGIAKNIQYF. The chain uses TRBV27 and TRBJ2-4; perhaps TRBD2 as D (6 bases). CDR3 length: 18 residues. V gave up 5 bases and J gave up 0 bases, with 20 bases separating them. Germline V gene data show CDR1 as MNHEY and CDR2 as SMNVEV (reference sequence).

The J gene is TRBJ2-5, the V gene TRBV20-1; maybe TRBD1 (6 bases). Germline lookup yields CDR1 DFQATT and CDR2 SNEGSKA (reference sequence). The CDR3 is 13 amino acids. Trimming removed 3 bases from V and 11 bases from J, with 19 bases in between. The chain's CDR3 is CSASSGGYNEQYF. The DNA of the CDR3 is TGCAGTGCTAGTTCTGGGGGCTACAATGAGCAGTACTTC.